This TCR beta chain was captured in a study of cytomegalovirus exposure and HLA in healthy donors. Whole-study context: Prior work identified 95 million to 120 million unique TCR beta sequences in some 180 million T cells. General study points: Later analysis placed DRB1 highest and HLA-C lowest in TCR association rates, which differed by HLA locus.

Trimming cost V 7 bases and J 0 bases, with 13 bases left between them. Per the germline V gene, CDR1 is SQVTM and CDR2 is ANQGSEA. There are 14 residues in the CDR3. Researchers ran the PCR with 60 Vbeta and 13 Jbeta primers. Assay used: immunoSEQ multiplex PCR; TCRdb lists only in-frame clones, some missing. The sample consists of about 100,000 clones, about four fifths of them appearing once. This clone was recorded only once. The target antigen is unknown. The receptor comes from a man aged 35 to 55 in good health and CMV-seropositive. This chain connects TRBV29-1 to TRBJ1-3; TRBD1 might be the D (5 bases). Sequenced input: PBMCs. CDR3 in amino acids: CSAARASSGNTIYF. DNA for the CDR3: TGCAGCGCCGCCAGGGCCAGCTCTGGAAACACCATATATTTT. Using reference TRBV29-1 and TRBJ1-3 for the parts outside the CDR3, the full variable domain is SAVISQKPSRDICQRGTSLTIQCQVDSQVTMMFWYRQQPGQSLTLIATANQGSEATYESGFVIDKFPISRPNLTFSTLTVSNMSPEDSSIYLCSAARASSGNTIYFGEGSWLTVV.